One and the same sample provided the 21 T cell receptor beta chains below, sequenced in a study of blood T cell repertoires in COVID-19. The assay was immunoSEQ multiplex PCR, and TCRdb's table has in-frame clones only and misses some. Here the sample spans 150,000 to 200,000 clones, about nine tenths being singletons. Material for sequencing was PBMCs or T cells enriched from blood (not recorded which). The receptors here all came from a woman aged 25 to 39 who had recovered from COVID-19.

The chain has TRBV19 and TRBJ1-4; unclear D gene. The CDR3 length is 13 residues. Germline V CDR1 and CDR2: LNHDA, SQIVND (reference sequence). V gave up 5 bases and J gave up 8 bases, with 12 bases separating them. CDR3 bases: TGTGCCAGTAGTTCCCAGGATAGAGAAAAACTGTTTTTT. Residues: CASSSQDREKLFF.

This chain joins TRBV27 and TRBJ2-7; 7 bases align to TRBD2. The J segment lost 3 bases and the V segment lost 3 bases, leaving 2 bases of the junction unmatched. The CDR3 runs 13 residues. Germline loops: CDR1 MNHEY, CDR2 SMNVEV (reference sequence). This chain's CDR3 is CASSFSGNYEQYF. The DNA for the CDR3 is TGTGCCAGCAGTTTCAGCGGGAACTACGAGCAGTACTTC.

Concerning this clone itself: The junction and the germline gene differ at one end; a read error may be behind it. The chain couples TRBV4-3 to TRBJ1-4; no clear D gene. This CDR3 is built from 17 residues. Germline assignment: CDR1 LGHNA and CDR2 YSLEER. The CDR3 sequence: CVSSQDFSGSGNEKLFF. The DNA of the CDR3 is TGCGTCAGCAGCCAAGATTTCTCCGGTTCCGGGAATGAAAAACTGTTTTTT.

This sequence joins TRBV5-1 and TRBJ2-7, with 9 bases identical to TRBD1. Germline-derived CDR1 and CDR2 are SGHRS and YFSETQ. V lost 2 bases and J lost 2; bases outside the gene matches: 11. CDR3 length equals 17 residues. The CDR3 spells CASSLSGTGFSTYEQYF. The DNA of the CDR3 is TGCGCCAGCAGCTTATCCGGGACAGGGTTCTCGACCTACGAGCAGTACTTC. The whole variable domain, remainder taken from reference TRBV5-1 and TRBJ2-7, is KAGVTQTPRYLIKTRGQQVTLSCSPISGHRSVSWYQQTPGQGLQFLFEYFSETQRNKGNFPGRFSGRQFSNSRSEMNVSTLELGDSALYLCASSLSGTGFSTYEQYFGPGTRLTVT.

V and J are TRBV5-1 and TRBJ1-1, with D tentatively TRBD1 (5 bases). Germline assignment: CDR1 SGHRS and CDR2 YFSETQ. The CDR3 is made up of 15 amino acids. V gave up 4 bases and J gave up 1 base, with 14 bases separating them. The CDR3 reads CASSPQPQGNTEAFF. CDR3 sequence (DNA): TGCGCCAGCAGCCCACAACCCCAGGGGAACACTGAAGCTTTCTTT.

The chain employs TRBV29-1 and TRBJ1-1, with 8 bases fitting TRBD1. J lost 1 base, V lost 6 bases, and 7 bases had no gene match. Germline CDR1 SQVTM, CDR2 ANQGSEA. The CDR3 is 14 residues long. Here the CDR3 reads CSVAKGTGNTEAFF. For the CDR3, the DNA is TGCAGCGTCGCTAAAGGGACAGGGAACACTGAAGCTTTCTTT.

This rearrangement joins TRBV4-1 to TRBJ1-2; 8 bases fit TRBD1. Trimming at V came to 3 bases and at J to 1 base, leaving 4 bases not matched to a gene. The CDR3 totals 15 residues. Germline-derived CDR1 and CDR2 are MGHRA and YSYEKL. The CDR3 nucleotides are TGCGCCAGCAGCCACCCAGACAGGGGTAACTATGGCTACACCTTC. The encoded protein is CASSHPDRGNYGYTF.

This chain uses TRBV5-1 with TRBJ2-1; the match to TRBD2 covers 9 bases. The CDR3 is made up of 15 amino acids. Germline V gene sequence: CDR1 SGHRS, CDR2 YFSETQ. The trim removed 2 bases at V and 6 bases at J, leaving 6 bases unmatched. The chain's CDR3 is CASSLLAGGANEQFF. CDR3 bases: TGCGCCAGCAGCTTACTGGCGGGGGGGGCCAATGAGCAGTTCTTC.

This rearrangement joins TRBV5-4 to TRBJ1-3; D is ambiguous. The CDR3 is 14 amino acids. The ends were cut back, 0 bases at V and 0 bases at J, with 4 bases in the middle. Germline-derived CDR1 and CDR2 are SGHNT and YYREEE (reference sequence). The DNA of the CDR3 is TGTGCCAGCAGCTTGGACAGCTCTGGAAACACCATATATTTT. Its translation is CASSLDSSGNTIYF.

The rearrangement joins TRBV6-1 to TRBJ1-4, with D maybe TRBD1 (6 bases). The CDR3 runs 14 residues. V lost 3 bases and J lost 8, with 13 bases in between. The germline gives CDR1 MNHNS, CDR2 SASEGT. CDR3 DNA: TGTGCCAGCAGTGACCACAGGGTTTGGGAAAAACTGTTTTTT. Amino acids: CASSDHRVWEKLFF.

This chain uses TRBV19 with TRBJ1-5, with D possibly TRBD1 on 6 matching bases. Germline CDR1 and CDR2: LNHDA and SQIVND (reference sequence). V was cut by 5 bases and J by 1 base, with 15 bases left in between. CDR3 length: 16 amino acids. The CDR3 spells CASSPGAFPSNQPQHF. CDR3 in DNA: TGTGCCAGTAGTCCAGGGGCATTCCCAAGCAATCAGCCCCAGCATTTT.

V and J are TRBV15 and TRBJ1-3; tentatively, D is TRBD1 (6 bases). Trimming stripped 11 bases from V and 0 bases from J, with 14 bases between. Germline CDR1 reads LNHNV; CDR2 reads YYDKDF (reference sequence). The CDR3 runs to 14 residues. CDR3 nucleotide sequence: TGTGCCGCCAAAACAGGGTTCTCTGGAAACACCATATATTTT. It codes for CAAKTGFSGNTIYF.

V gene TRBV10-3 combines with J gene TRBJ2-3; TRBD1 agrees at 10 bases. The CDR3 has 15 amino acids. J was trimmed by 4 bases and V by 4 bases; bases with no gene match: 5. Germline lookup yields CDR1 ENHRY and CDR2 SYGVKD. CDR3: CAISVGQGGPDTQYF. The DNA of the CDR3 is TGTGCCATCAGTGTTGGACAGGGGGGTCCAGATACGCAGTATTTT.

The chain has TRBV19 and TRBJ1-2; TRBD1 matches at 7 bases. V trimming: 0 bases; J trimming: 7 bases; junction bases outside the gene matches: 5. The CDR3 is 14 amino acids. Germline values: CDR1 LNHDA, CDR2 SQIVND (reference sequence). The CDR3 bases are TGTGCCAGTAGTATAGATGTCAGGGGGTTTGGCTACACCTTC. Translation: CASSIDVRGFGYTF. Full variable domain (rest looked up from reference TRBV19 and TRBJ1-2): DGGITQSPKYLFRKEGQNVTLSCEQNLNHDAMYWYRQDPGQGLRLIYYSQIVNDFQKGDIAEGYSVSREKKESFPLTVTSAQKNPTAFYLCASSIDVRGFGYTFGSGTRLTVV.

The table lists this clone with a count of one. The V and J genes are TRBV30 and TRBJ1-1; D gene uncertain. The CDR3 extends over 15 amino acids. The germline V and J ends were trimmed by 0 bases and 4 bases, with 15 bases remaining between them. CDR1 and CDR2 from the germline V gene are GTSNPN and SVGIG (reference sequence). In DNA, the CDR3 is TGTGCCTGGAGTGTAATAGGGAGAGTTAGCACTGAAGCTTTCTTT. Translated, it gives CAWSVIGRVSTEAFF.

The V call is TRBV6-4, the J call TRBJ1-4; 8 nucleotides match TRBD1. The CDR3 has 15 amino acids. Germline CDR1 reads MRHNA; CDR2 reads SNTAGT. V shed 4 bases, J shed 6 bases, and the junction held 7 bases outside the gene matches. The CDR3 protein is CASSASDRAHEKLFF. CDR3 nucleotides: TGTGCCAGCAGTGCCTCGGACAGGGCCCATGAAAAACTGTTTTTT.

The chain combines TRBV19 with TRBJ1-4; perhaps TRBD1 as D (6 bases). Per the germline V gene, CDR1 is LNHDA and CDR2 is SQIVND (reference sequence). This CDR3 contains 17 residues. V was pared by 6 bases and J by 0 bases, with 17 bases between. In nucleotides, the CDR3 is TGTGCCAGTAGCAAGACAGGAGCTTTTGCAACTAATGAAAAACTGTTTTTT. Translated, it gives CASSKTGAFATNEKLFF.

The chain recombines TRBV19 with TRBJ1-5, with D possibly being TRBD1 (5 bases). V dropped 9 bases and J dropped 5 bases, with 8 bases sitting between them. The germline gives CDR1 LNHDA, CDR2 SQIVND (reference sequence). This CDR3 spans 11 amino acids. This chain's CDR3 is CARGGDQPQHF. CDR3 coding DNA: TGTGCCAGGGGGGGGGATCAGCCCCAGCATTTT.

As DNA, the CDR3 is TGTGCCACCCGACAGATCGGATATGGCTACACCTTC. This codes for CATRQIGYGYTF. The chain recombines TRBV19 with TRBJ1-2, with D possibly matching TRBD1 (5 bases). Deletions cut 10 bases from V and 5 bases from J, with 14 bases between. Germline CDR1 and CDR2: LNHDA and SQIVND (reference sequence). The CDR3 extends over 12 amino acids.

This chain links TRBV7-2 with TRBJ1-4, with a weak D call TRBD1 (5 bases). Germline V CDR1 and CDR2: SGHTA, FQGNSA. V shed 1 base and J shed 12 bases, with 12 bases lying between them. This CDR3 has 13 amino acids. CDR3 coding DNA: TGTGCCAGCAGCTTAGTGGGGCAGGGTGAACTGTTTTTT. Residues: CASSLVGQGELFF.

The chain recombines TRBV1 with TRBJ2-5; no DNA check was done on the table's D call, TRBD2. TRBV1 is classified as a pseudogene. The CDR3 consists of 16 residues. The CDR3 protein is CTSSQEIRRNQETQYF. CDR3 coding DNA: TGCACCAGCAGCCAAGAAATTCGGCGGAACCAAGAGACCCAGTACTTC.